The 10 T cell receptor beta chains presented below share a single source sample, sequenced in a study of blood T cell repertoires in COVID-19 (dated by TCRdb to the early 2020s). Libraries came from the immunoSEQ multiplex PCR assay. Here the immuneACCESS table is served through TCRdb, limited to in-frame sequences with V and J called. Missing clones are a known gap in these copies; in checked studies unresolved V genes cover under half, and the rest lacks a known reason. In this sample the table shows some 250,000 clones, around nine tenths of which occur a single time. The ten most abundant clones make up 3.5% to 4% of the sample. The material sequenced was PBMCs or T cells enriched from blood (not recorded which). The receptors here all came from a woman aged 25 to 39 with acute COVID-19.

V is TRBV9 and J is TRBJ1-6; a weak D match, TRBD1 (6 bases). V was pared by 4 bases and J by 7 bases, with 9 bases between. CDR3 length equals 13 residues. Germline lookup yields CDR1 SGDLS and CDR2 YYNGEE. CDR3 sequence (DNA): TGTGCCAGCAGCTCCAGGGGAAATTCACCCCTCCACTTT. This codes for CASSSRGNSPLHF.

V is TRBV9 and J is TRBJ1-6; 10 bases line up with TRBD1. The trim removed 3 bases at V and 6 bases at J, leaving 6 bases unmatched. This CDR3 has 16 amino acids. Germline assignment: CDR1 SGDLS and CDR2 YYNGEE. CDR3 sequence reads: CASSAARDRGNSPLHF. Here the CDR3 DNA reads TGTGCCAGCAGCGCAGCCCGGGACAGGGGTAATTCACCCCTCCACTTT.

There are many counts of this clone. The CDR3 protein is CASRTGVSGELFF. DNA of the CDR3: TGTGCCAGCAGGACAGGGGTGTCCGGGGAGCTGTTTTTT. The chain is built from TRBV7-2 and TRBJ2-2; 8 bases fit TRBD1. After removal of 6 bases from V and 6 bases from J, the junction contained 3 bases not matched to a gene. This CDR3 spans 13 amino acids. Germline CDR1 SGHTA, CDR2 FQGNSA.

The chain is built from TRBV5-5 and TRBJ2-1; 10 bases are a match to TRBD2. CDR1 and CDR2 from the germline V gene are SGHKS and YYEKEE (reference sequence). The length of the CDR3 is 14 residues. Trimming removed 7 bases from V and 7 bases from J; junction bases left unmatched: 8. CDR3 nucleotides: TGTGCCAGCGATGCCAGCGGGGGGGCAAATGAGCAGTTCTTC. It codes for CASDASGGANEQFF.

The gene calls are TRBV7-6 and TRBJ1-6; D perhaps matches TRBD1 (5 bases). The V and J ends lost 1 base and 9 bases respectively, with 16 bases between them. The CDR3 is made up of 16 amino acids. The germline V gene has CDR1 SGHVS and CDR2 FNYEAQ. CDR3 sequence: CASSLVGGERLSPLHF. The CDR3 DNA follows: TGTGCCAGCAGCTTAGTTGGAGGGGAACGACTTTCACCCCTCCACTTT.

The chain uses TRBV2 and TRBJ1-5; D gene ambiguous. This CDR3 spans 15 amino acids. Trimming took off 2 bases at V and 2 bases at J, with 10 bases between the two ends. Germline V gives CDR1 SNHLY, CDR2 FYNNEI. The CDR3 sequence: CASSEFRGGNQPQHF. CDR3 bases: TGTGCCAGCAGTGAATTTCGGGGTGGCAATCAGCCCCAGCATTTT. Complete variable domain (other parts from reference TRBV2 and TRBJ1-5): EPEVTQTPSHQVTQMGQEVILRCVPISNHLYFYWYRQILGQKVEFLVSFYNNEISEKSEIFDDQFSVERPDGSNFTLKIRSTKLEDSAMYFCASSEFRGGNQPQHFGDGTRLSIL.

CDR3 nucleotides: TGTGCCAGCAGGACAGGGATAAGCAATCAGCCCCAGCATTTT. It is translated as CASRTGISNQPQHF. The V gene is TRBV6-6, the J gene TRBJ1-5; 7 nucleotides line up with TRBD1. CDR1 and CDR2 from the germline V gene are MNHNY and SVGAGI (reference sequence). The CDR3 sequence is 14 residues long. V lost 6 bases, J lost 1 base, and 3 bases stayed unmatched.

CDR3 residues: CASSRQGDGYTF. CDR3 coding DNA: TGTGCCAGCAGTCGACAGGGGGATGGCTACACCTTC. This chain uses TRBV12-3 or TRBV12-4 with TRBJ1-2; TRBD1 aligns across 9 bases. After removal of 5 bases from V and 6 bases from J, the junction contained 1 base not matched to a gene. This CDR3 has 12 amino acids.

V and J are TRBV3-1 (or the pseudogene TRBV3-2) and TRBJ1-2; TRBD1 aligns across 7 bases. The germline gives CDR1 LGHDT, CDR2 YNNKEL (reference sequence). Germline trimming cut 0 bases from V and 0 bases from J; bases unmatched to any gene: 10. The CDR3 is made up of 18 amino acids. CDR3 sequence: CASSQDRQGPSPNYGYTF. The CDR3 coding sequence is TGTGCCAGCAGCCAAGATAGACAGGGACCCTCACCTAACTATGGCTACACCTTC.

In this sample, this clone turned up once. V and J are TRBV24-1 and TRBJ1-6, with D unclear. Trimming pared 12 bases from V and 8 bases from J, leaving 7 bases between. CDR3 length: 10 residues. Germline values: CDR1 KGHDR, CDR2 SFDVKD. The CDR3 DNA is TGTGCCCCCTCGGATTCACCCCTCCACTTT. As protein: CAPSDSPLHF.